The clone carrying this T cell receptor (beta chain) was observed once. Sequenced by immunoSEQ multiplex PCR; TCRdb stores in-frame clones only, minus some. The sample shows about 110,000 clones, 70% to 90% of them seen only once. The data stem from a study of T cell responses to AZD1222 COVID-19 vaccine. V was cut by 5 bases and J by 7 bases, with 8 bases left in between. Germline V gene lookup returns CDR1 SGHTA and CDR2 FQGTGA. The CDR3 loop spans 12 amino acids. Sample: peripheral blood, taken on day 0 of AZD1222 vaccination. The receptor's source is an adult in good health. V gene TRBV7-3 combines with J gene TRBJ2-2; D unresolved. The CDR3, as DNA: TGTGCCAGCAGCCTTGGTCGCGGGGAGCTGTTTTTT. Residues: CASSLGRGELFF.